The 6 T cell receptor beta chains below come from one sample, sequenced in a study of cytomegalovirus exposure and HLA in healthy donors (TCRdb year 2017). Library preparation was by the immunoSEQ multiplex PCR assay. The multiplex PCR relied on a mix of 60 forward primers for TCR Vbeta segments and 13 reverse primers for TCR Jbeta segments. TCRdb took this table from immuneACCESS and kept in-frame rearrangements with V and J called. Such tables lack part of the clones; where checked against another copy, unresolved V genes explain under half of the gap, and the rest is unexplained. For this sample there are around 90,000 clones; about 80% appear just once. The ten largest account for around a tenth of the sample. Sequenced input: PBMCs. All receptors derive from a human donor in good health.

The chain joins TRBV5-4 to TRBJ1-1; no clear D gene. This CDR3 contains 12 residues. Trimming took off 4 bases at V and 11 bases at J, with 15 bases between the two ends. Germline-derived CDR1 and CDR2 are SGHNT and YYREEE (reference sequence). The CDR3 here is CASSAAGTGAFF. The CDR3 DNA reads as TGTGCCAGCAGCGCGGCGGGTACGGGGGCTTTCTTT.

V is TRBV5-6 and J is TRBJ1-1; D is undetermined. V was shortened by 6 bases and J by 1 base, with 16 bases between the two germline ends. Per the germline V gene, CDR1 is SGHDT and CDR2 is YYEEEE. The CDR3 is 15 amino acids. CDR3 in amino acids: CASTPGWGGNTEAFF. CDR3 DNA sequence: TGTGCCAGCACCCCGGGCTGGGGAGGGAACACTGAAGCTTTCTTT.

The CDR3 here is CASSLAGGGRTETQYF. DNA for the CDR3: TGTGCCAGCAGCTTGGCGGGGGGAGGAAGGACGGAGACCCAGTACTTC. J is TRBJ2-5 and V is TRBV5-4; 7 nucleotides line up with TRBD2. The CDR3 spans 16 residues. Trimming took 0 bases from V and 5 from J; bases not matched to a gene: 10. Per germline, CDR1 SGHNT and CDR2 YYREEE (reference sequence).

This chain uses TRBV27 with TRBJ1-2; D not resolved. CDR1 and CDR2 from the germline V gene are MNHEY and SMNVEV (reference sequence). Trimming shortened V by 4 bases and J by 4 bases, and 16 bases separated the two germline ends. This CDR3 region has 15 residues. The CDR3 region has the DNA TGTGCCAGCAGTTCTACGACAAACCGTATCTATGGCTACACCTTC. Its protein is CASSSTTNRIYGYTF.

The sample holds one count of this clone. V and J are TRBV6-5 and TRBJ2-7; 7 bases match TRBD1. CDR3 length: 14 amino acids. Unmatched junction bases numbered 8, after V lost 6 bases and J lost 3 bases. Germline V gene sequence: CDR1 MNHEY, CDR2 SVGAGI. CDR3: CASRLGQSIYEQYF. For the CDR3, the DNA is TGTGCCAGCAGACTGGGACAGAGCATCTACGAGCAGTACTTC.

The genes are TRBV7-2 and TRBJ1-5; tentative D call: TRBD1 (5 bases). This CDR3 spans 15 amino acids. Germline loops: CDR1 SGHTA, CDR2 FQGNSA. Trimming left V 3 bases short and J 6 bases short, with 15 bases between. The CDR3 is CASSLGRGSPQPQHF. Written as DNA, the CDR3 is TGTGCCAGCAGCTTGGGGAGGGGTAGCCCTCAGCCCCAGCATTTT.